The sequence of this T cell receptor beta chain was determined in a study of blood T cell repertoires in COVID-19. Study-level information: The United States, Italy and Spain supplied acute and convalescent COVID-19 samples.

Methods used by the authors: Reference gene primer amplification gave nucleated cell count estimates. The repertoire was sequenced with immunoSEQ multiplex PCR; TCRdb's copy has only in-frame clones and lacks some. V and J calls plus clone size are reproduced from that table; the DNA served to infer D and trimming. In the table there are a few hundred thousand clones, more than 85% of which are singletons. The CDR3 totals 18 residues. With V trimmed by 4 bases and J by 3 bases, 17 bases remained unmatched. The germline gives CDR1 SGHVS, CDR2 FQNEAQ. Cohorts were determined from participant-reported clinical history. Recovered Cohort 3 donors showed two negative PCRs, clearance, or symptom resolution.

This TCR was sampled from a woman in her twenties or thirties who had recovered from COVID-19. The specimen was PBMCs or T cells enriched from blood (not recorded which). The chain is built from TRBV7-8 and TRBJ2-7, with 8 bases that match TRBD1. The CDR3 coding sequence is TGTGCCAGCAGCTCCATTCCGACCCTAAACAGGGGGTTCTACGAGCAGTACTTC. As protein: CASSSIPTLNRGFYEQYF. The variable domain in full, with the rest retrieved from reference TRBV7-8 and TRBJ2-7, is GAGVSQSPRYKVAKRGQDVALRCDPISGHVSLFWYQQALGQGPEFLTYFQNEAQLDKSGLPSDRFFAERPEGSVSTLKIQRTQQEDSAVYLCASSSIPTLNRGFYEQYFGPGTRLTVT.